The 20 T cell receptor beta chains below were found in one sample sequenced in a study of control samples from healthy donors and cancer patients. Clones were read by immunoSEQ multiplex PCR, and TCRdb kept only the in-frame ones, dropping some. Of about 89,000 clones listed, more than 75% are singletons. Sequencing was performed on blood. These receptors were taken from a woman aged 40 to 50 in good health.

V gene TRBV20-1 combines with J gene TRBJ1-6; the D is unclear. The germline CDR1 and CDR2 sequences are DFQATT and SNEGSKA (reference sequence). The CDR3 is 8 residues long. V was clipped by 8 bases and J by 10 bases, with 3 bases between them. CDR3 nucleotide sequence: TGCAGTTTATCACCCCTCCACTTT. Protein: CSLSPLHF.

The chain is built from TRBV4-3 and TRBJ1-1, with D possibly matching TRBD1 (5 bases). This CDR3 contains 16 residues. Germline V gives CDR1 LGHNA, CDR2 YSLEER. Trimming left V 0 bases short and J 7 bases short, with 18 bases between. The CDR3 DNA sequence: TGCGCCAGCAGCCAAGATTTGCAGTATAGGGACGGTGAAGCTTTCTTT. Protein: CASSQDLQYRDGEAFF.

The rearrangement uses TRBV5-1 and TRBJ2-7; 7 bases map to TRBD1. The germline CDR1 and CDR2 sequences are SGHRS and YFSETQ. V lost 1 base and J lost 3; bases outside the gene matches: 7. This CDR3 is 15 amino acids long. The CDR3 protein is CASSLSGDSLYEQYF. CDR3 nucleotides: TGCGCCAGCAGCTTGTCCGGGGACAGTCTCTACGAGCAGTACTTC.

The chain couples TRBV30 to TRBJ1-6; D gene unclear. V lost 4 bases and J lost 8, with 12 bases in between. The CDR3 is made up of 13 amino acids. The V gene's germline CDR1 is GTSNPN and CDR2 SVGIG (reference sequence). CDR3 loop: CAWNAGNYSPLHF. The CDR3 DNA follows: TGTGCCTGGAACGCTGGGAACTATTCACCCCTCCACTTT.

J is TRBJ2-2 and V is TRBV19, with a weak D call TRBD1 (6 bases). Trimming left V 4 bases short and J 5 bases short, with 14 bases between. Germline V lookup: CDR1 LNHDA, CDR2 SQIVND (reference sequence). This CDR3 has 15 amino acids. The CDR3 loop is CASSTTGGATGELFF. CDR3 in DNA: TGTGCCAGTAGTACGACAGGTGGAGCGACCGGGGAGCTGTTTTTT.

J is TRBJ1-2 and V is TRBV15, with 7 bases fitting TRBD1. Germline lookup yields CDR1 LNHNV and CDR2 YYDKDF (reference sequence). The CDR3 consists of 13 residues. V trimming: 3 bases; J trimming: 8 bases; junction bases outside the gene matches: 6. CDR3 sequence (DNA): TGTGCCACCAGCAGGGGGGACAGCTCGGGCTACACCTTC. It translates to CATSRGDSSGYTF.

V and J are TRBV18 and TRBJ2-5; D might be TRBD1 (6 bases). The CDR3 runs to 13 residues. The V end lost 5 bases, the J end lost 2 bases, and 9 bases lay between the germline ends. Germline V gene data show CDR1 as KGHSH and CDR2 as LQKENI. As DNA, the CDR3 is TGTGCCAGCTCAACCGGACAGCAAGAGACCCAGTACTTC. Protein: CASSTGQQETQYF. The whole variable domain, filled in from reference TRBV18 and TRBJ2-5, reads NAGVMQNPRHLVRRRGQEARLRCSPMKGHSHVYWYRQLPEEGLKFMVYLQKENIIDESGMPKERFSAEFPKEGPSILRIQQVVRGDSAAYFCASSTGQQETQYFGPGTRLLVL.

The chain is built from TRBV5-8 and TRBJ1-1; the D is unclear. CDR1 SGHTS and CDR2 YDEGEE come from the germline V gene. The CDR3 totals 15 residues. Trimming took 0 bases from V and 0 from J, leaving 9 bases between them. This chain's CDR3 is CASSLVRAMNTEAFF. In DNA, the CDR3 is TGTGCCAGCAGCTTGGTTAGGGCAATGAACACTGAAGCTTTCTTT.

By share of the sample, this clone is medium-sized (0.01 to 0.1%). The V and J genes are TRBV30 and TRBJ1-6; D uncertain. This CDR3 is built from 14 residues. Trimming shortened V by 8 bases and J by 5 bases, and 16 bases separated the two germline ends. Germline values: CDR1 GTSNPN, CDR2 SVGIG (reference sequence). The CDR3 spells CAGAGRFDNSPLHF. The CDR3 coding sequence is TGTGCCGGAGCAGGTCGCTTTGATAATTCACCCCTCCACTTT.

CDR3 amino acids: CASSQSGGAFNEQFF. The CDR3 bases are TGTGCCAGCAGCCAGAGCGGGGGGGCTTTCAATGAGCAGTTCTTC. This sequence joins TRBV5-4 and TRBJ2-1, with 10 bases fitting TRBD2. V was clipped by 4 bases and J by 6 bases; unmatched bases: 7. The length of the CDR3 is 15 residues. The germline gives CDR1 SGHNT, CDR2 YYREEE (reference sequence).

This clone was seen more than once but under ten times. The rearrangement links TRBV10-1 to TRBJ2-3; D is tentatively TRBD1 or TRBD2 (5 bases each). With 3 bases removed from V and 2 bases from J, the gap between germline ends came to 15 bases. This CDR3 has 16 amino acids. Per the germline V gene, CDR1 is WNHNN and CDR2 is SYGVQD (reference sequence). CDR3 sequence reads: CASSDGTNDNTDTQYF. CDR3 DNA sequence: TGCGCCAGCAGTGATGGGACCAACGATAACACAGATACGCAGTATTTT.

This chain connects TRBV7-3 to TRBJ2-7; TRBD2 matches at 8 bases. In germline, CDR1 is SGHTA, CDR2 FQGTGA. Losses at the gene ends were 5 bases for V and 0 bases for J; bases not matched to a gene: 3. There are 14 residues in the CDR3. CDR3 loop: CASSPTSGSYEQYF. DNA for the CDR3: TGTGCCAGCAGCCCTACTAGCGGCTCCTACGAGCAGTACTTC.

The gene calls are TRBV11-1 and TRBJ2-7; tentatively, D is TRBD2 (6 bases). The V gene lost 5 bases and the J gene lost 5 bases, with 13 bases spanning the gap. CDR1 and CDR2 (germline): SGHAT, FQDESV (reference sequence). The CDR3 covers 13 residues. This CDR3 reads CASSGGGLDEQYF. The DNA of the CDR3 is TGTGCCAGCAGCGGGGGAGGCCTCGACGAGCAGTACTTC.

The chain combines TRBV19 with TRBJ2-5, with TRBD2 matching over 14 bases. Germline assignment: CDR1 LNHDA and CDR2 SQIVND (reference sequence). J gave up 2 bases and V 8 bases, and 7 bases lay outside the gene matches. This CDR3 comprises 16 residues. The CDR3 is CASSVRLAGGQETQYF. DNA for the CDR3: TGTGCCAGTTCGGTTCGACTAGCGGGGGGGCAAGAGACCCAGTACTTC.

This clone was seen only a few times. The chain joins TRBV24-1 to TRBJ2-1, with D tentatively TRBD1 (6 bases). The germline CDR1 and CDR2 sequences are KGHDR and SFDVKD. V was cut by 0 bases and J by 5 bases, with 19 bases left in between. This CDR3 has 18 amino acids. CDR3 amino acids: CATSDLPGWRQGHNEQFF. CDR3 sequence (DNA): TGTGCCACCAGTGATTTGCCTGGATGGCGGCAGGGGCACAATGAGCAGTTCTTC.

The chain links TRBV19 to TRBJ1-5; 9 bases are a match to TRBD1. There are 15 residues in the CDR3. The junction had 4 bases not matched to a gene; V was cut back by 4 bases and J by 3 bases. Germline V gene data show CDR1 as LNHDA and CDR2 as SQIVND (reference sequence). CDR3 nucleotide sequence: TGTGCCAGTAGTAGACAGGGGGAGGTCAATCAGCCCCAGCATTTT. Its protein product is CASSRQGEVNQPQHF.

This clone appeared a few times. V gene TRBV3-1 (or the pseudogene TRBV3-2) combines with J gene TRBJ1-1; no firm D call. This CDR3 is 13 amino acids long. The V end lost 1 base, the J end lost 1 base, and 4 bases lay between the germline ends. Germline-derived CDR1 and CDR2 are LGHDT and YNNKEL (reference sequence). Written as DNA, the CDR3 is TGTGCCAGCAGCCAAGCGAAGAACACTGAAGCTTTCTTT. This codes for CASSQAKNTEAFF.

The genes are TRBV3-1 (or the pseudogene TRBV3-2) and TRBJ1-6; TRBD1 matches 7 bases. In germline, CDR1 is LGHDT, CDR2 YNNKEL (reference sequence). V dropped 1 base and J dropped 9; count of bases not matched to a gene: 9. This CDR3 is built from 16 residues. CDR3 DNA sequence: TGTGCCAGCAGCCAAGGACGACAGGGTAGTCGTTCACCCCTCCACTTT. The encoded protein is CASSQGRQGSRSPLHF.

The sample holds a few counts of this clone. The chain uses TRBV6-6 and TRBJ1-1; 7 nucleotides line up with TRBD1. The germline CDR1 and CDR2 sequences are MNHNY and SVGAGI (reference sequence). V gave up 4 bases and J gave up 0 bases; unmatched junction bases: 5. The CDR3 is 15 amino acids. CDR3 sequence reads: CASSSRDSLNTEAFF. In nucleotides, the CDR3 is TGTGCCAGCAGTTCACGGGACAGCCTGAACACTGAAGCTTTCTTT.

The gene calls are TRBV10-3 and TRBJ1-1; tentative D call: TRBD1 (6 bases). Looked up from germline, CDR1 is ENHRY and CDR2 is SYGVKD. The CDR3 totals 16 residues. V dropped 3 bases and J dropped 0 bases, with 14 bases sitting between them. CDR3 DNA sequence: TGTGCCATCAGTGACAGGGGTCCTAATATGAACACTGAAGCTTTCTTT. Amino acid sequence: CAISDRGPNMNTEAFF.